The source of this T cell receptor (beta chain) is a study of CD4 T cells in relation to SARS-CoV-2 and coronaviruses. Study background: TCR beta CDR3s were sequenced after roughly 10-day antigen culture of PBMCs. Whole-study findings and limits: Pre-pandemic and post-infection samples never came from the same donor.

Germline V CDR1 and CDR2: LGHNA, YSLEER. This CDR3 comprises 14 residues. V was cut by 4 bases and J by 2 bases, with 12 bases left in between. Only in-frame clones appear in the TCRdb table, and some are missing; sequencing was by immunoSEQ multiplex PCR. The table has just under 20,000 clones, 75% to 85% seen once. The table lists this clone with a few counts. Its antigen remains unidentified. Unexposed donor CD4+ T cells date from about 2011-2018, before the COVID-19 pandemic. CD4+ T cells were isolated from the cells after 10 days of culture. Cells permitting, SARS-CoV-2 S/N and four cold-coronavirus spikes were tested on unexposed-donor CD4+ T cells.

The sample comprised CD4+ T cells from PBMCs, cultured in vitro. The sequence was obtained from a human donor in good health. V and J are TRBV4-3 and TRBJ2-7; D remains unclear. The CDR3 reads CASSLWAEAYEQYF. In DNA, the CDR3 is TGCGCCAGCAGCCTTTGGGCAGAAGCCTACGAGCAGTACTTC.